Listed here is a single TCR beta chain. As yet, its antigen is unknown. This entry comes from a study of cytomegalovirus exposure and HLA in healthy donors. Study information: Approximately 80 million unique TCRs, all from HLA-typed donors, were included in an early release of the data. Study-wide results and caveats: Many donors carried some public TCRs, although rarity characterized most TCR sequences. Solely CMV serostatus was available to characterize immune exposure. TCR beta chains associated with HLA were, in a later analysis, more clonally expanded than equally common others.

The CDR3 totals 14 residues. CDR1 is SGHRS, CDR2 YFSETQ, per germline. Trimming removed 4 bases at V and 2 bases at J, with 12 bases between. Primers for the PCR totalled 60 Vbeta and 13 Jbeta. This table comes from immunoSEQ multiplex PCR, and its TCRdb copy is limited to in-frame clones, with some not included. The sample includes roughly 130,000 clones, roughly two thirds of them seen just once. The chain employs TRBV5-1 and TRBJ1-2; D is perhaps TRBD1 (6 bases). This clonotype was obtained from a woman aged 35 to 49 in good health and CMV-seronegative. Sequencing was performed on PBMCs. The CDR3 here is CASSPQGQNYGYTF. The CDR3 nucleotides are TGCGCCAGCAGCCCGCAAGGACAGAACTATGGCTACACCTTC.